The rows below give T cell receptor beta chains drawn from one sample of a study of CD8 T cells in Susac syndrome. MiXCR, applied by TCRdb to the immunoSEQ multiplex PCR reads, yields one record per CDR3 protein. This table holds fewer than 350,000 distinct CDR3 sequences, 70% to 90% found once. Sequenced input: CD8+ T cells from PBMCs. The receptors shown here come from a human donor with multiple sclerosis. CDR3s include the opening cysteine and the closing phenylalanine or tryptophan. A D gene is named only where the DNA matches it firmly. A row's size may be missing; if present it is once, few, many or a size class.

v_call	j_call	clone_size	d_call	cdr3_nt	cdr3_aa
TRBV15	TRBJ2-7	.	.	TGTGCCACCAGCAGAGACACAGAAGACTCCTACGAGCAGTACTTC	CATSRDTEDSYEQYF
TRBV5-1	TRBJ2-1	.	TRBD2	TGCGCCAGCAGCTTGAGGTGGGCGGGAGGCAATGAGCAGTTCTTC	CASSLRWAGGNEQFF
TRBV6-1	TRBJ2-1	.	.	TGTGCCAGCAGTGAAGGTGGGGGGGCCAGTAATGAGCAGTTCTTC	CASSEGGGASNEQFF
TRBV7-9	TRBJ2-4	.	.	TGTGCCAGCAGCTTTCCGGGGCTGAAAGCCAAAAACATTCAGTACTTC	CASSFPGLKAKNIQYF
TRBV7-9	TRBJ2-1	.	.	TGTGCCAGCAGCTTAGGAGGGACTTACAAGGACAATGAGCAGTTCTTC	CASSLGGTYKDNEQFF
TRBV30	TRBJ2-2	.	.	TGTGCCTGGAGTGCCTACGAGAACACCGGGGAGCTGTTTTTT	CAWSAYENTGELFF
TRBV29-1	TRBJ2-1	.	.	TGCAGCGTCCGCCGAGGCTATGAGCAGTTCTTC	CSVRRGYEQFF
TRBV2	TRBJ1-1	.	.	TGTGCCAGCAGTGCCTCGGGATTGTCGTTAGCTTTCTTT	CASSASGLSLAFF
TRBV19	TRBJ2-1	.	.	TGTGCCAGTAGTATCGCCATCAATGAGCAGTTCTTC	CASSIAINEQFF
TRBV11-2	TRBJ2-1	.	TRBD1	TGTGCCAGCAGCTTGGGGGGACAGGGCAATGAGCAGTTCTTC	CASSLGGQGNEQFF
TRBV20-1	TRBJ2-1	.	TRBD2	TGCAGTGCTAGAGACCATATAGCCGGGACTAGTGGTGAGCAGTTCTTC	CSARDHIAGTSGEQFF
TRBV15	TRBJ2-7	.	TRBD2	TGTGCCACCAGCAGAGTTAGCGGGAGCTCCTACGAGCAGTACTTC	CATSRVSGSSYEQYF
TRBV4-3	TRBJ1-1	.	.	TGCGCCAGCAGCCAAGTGGAGGGAGCGAACACTGAAGCTTTCTTT	CASSQVEGANTEAFF
TRBV7-2	TRBJ1-1	.	.	TGTGCCAGCAGCTTAGCGCCAACTTCTGAAGCTTTCTTT	CASSLAPTSEAFF
TRBV9	TRBJ2-7	.	.	TGTGCCAGCAGCAAAGAAGGATCGGCTTATTCTTTCGAGCAGTACTTC	CASSKEGSAYSFEQYF
TRBV19	TRBJ1-2	.	.	TGTGCCAGTAGGACCGGGACCCTTGGCTACACCTTC	CASRTGTLGYTF
TRBV2	TRBJ2-7	.	TRBD2	TGTGCCAGCAGTGAAGCGGGAGGGAATTGGCCTTCCGAGCAGTACTTC	CASSEAGGNWPSEQYF
TRBV6-6	TRBJ2-3	.	.	TGTGCCAGCAGTTCCGGGGTCCACAGACGAGATACGCAGTATTTT	CASSSGVHRRDTQYF
TRBV30	TRBJ2-2	once	TRBD1	TGTGCCTGGGACGGGACAGCGAACACCGGGGAGCTGTTTTTT	CAWDGTANTGELFF
TRBV20-1	TRBJ2-7	.	.	TGCAGTGCTAAAATCCTTACCTCCTACGAGCAGTACTTC	CSAKILTSYEQYF
TRBV20-1	TRBJ2-5	.	.	TGCAGTGCTAGAGATGGGGGGGCGGGAGAGACCCAGTACTTC	CSARDGGAGETQYF
TRBV9	TRBJ2-5	.	.	TGTGCCAGCAGCCCTAGGGAGGGACAGGATCGCCTTCAAGAGACCCAGTACTTC	CASSPREGQDRLQETQYF
TRBV5-1	TRBJ1-5	.	.	TGCGCCAGCAGACAGAGTAGCAATCAGCCCCAGCATTTT	CASRQSSNQPQHF
TRBV19	TRBJ2-2	.	.	TGTGCCAGTAGAGTACGGGAGAAGTCCGGGGAGCTGTTTTTT	CASRVREKSGELFF
TRBV29-1	TRBJ2-1	once	.	TGCAGCGTTGAGACAGACCGTCGAGTAGTCTACAATGAGCAGTTCTTC	CSVETDRRVVYNEQFF
TRBV2	TRBJ2-7	.	TRBD1	TGTGCCAGCGGGGACAGGCCTAACGAGCAGTACTTC	CASGDRPNEQYF
TRBV7-6	TRBJ2-2	.	TRBD2	TGTGCCAGCAGCTTCTTAGCGGGGGAGTCTCCCGGGGAGCTGTTTTTT	CASSFLAGESPGELFF
TRBV4-3	TRBJ1-1	.	.	TGCGCCAGCAGCCAAGATTGGATGAACACTGAAGCTTTCTTT	CASSQDWMNTEAFF
TRBV12-3/TRBV12-4	TRBJ1-5	.	.	TGTGCCAGCAGTTTGGGGGGTGCCAATCAGCCCCAGCATTTT	CASSLGGANQPQHF
TRBV13	TRBJ2-7	.	TRBD1	TGTGCCAGCAGCCCGACGACAGGGGAATTATCCTACGAGCAGTACTTC	CASSPTTGELSYEQYF
TRBV4-3	TRBJ1-4	.	TRBD1	TGCGCCAGCAGCCAAGAAACCCCGGGACAGGGTTTTGAAAAACTGTTTTTT	CASSQETPGQGFEKLFF
TRBV29-1	TRBJ1-1	.	TRBD1	TGCAGCGTTGATTGGGACAGTTCGAAGGGGGTGAACACTGAAGCTTTCTTT	CSVDWDSSKGVNTEAFF
TRBV6-2/TRBV6-3	TRBJ2-5	.	TRBD2	TGTGCCAGCAGCCGCGTCGGACTAGCTTCACTCCAAGAGACCCAGTACTTC	CASSRVGLASLQETQYF
TRBV7-6	TRBJ2-2	.	.	TGTGCCAGCAGCCCGGGCGGCGGGAAAAACACCGGGGAGCTGTTTTTT	CASSPGGGKNTGELFF
TRBV21-1	TRBJ2-5	.	.	TGTGCCAGCAGCAAAGGGAGGGGGAGAAAGACCCAGTACTTC	CASSKGRGRKTQYF
TRBV29-1	TRBJ2-1	.	TRBD2	TGCAGCATAGCCGGGACTAGCGACTACAATGAGCAGTTCTTC	CSIAGTSDYNEQFF
TRBV7-2	TRBJ2-1	.	TRBD2	TGTGCCAGCAGCTTAGGCCTAGCGGAGGCCGGTATCCACAATGAGCAGTTCTTC	CASSLGLAEAGIHNEQFF
TRBV2	TRBJ2-7	.	TRBD2	TGTGCCAGCAGTGAAGCTCCGACGGGGTGGGCGCGGGAGGTCGAGCAGTACTTC	CASSEAPTGWAREVEQYF
TRBV5-5	TRBJ2-1	.	.	TGTGCCAGCAGCCTCGACTACCCGCCCTACAATGAGCAGTTCTTC	CASSLDYPPYNEQFF
TRBV6-1	TRBJ1-5	.	.	TGTGCCTGCTCTACCCTCCAACTGGAGGGCAATCAGCCCCAGCATTTT	CACSTLQLEGNQPQHF
TRBV20-1	TRBJ2-2	.	.	TGCAGTGCTAGATCTGAGGGGCGGGACACCGGGGAGCTGTTTTTT	CSARSEGRDTGELFF
TRBV4-3	TRBJ2-1	.	TRBD2	TGCGCCAGCAGCCAAGATTTGCTAGCGGGGGACAATGAGCAGTTCTTC	CASSQDLLAGDNEQFF
TRBV6-5	TRBJ2-7	once	.	TGTGCCAGCAGTTACTTGGACGGCGGGTCCTACGAGCAGTACTTC	CASSYLDGGSYEQYF
TRBV12-3/TRBV12-4	TRBJ2-1	.	TRBD2	TGTGCCAGCAGATCGGCGGGAGGATCCTACAATGAGCAGTTCTTC	CASRSAGGSYNEQFF
TRBV6-2/TRBV6-3	TRBJ1-4	once	.	TGTGCCAGCAGTTCCCCTCAGGGAGGGATTGAAAAACTGTTTTTT	CASSSPQGGIEKLFF
TRBV19	TRBJ1-1	.	.	TGTGCCAGTAGTTGGGGCGCGCGGGGGAACACTGAAGCTTTCTTT	CASSWGARGNTEAFF
TRBV7-2	TRBJ1-1	.	.	TGTGCCAGCAGTAGCACAGGGATCGTGAACACTGAAGCTTTCTTT	CASSSTGIVNTEAFF
TRBV29-1	TRBJ1-2	.	.	TGCAGCGTTGACTCCGGGTCCAGCTATGGCTACACCTTC	CSVDSGSSYGYTF
TRBV3-1	TRBJ2-3	once	.	TGTGCCAGCAGCCAAGATCTGATGGGGCGGCGGGATTTCACAGATACGCAGTATTTT	CASSQDLMGRRDFTDTQYF
TRBV6-5	TRBJ2-7	few	.	TGTGCCAGCAGTCACCACAACACCTTCTACGAGCAGTACTTC	CASSHHNTFYEQYF
TRBV6-1	TRBJ2-1	.	.	TGTGCCACACGACTAGAAACCAATGAGCAGTTCTTC	CATRLETNEQFF
TRBV7-3	TRBJ1-1	.	TRBD1	TGTGCCAGCAGCGAGAGACAGGGGGCGAACACTGAAGCTTTCTTT	CASSERQGANTEAFF
TRBV7-9	TRBJ2-4	.	.	TGTGCCAGCAGCTGGGATGGCCTAGCCAAAAACATTCAGTACTTC	CASSWDGLAKNIQYF
TRBV13	TRBJ2-1	.	.	TGTGCCAGCAGCTTAGGGTCAGATGAACCCTACAATGAGCAGTTCTTC	CASSLGSDEPYNEQFF
TRBV5-5	TRBJ2-1	.	TRBD2	TGTGCCAGCAGCTTGGCATTTCTAGCGGGTAACAATGAGCAGTTCTTC	CASSLAFLAGNNEQFF
TRBV27	TRBJ1-2	.	.	TGTGCCAGCAGTTTTCGGCGGGGACCGTACTATGGCTACACCTTC	CASSFRRGPYYGYTF